This T cell receptor (beta chain) comes out of a study of T cell clusters in autoimmune cytopenias. Roughly 38,000 genome equivalents of blood DNA were amplified for TRB. TRB rearrangements were amplified by touch-down multiplex PCR with mixed TRB-A/B primers. After re-calling the multiplex PCR reads, TCRdb lists one entry per CDR3 protein, DNA absent. The table for this sample gives about 5,000 distinct CDR3 sequences. This CDR3 contains 12 residues. Per the germline V gene, CDR1 is MNHEY and CDR2 is SVGAGI. This clonotype is deemed medium-sized by its frequency. This same sample was also taken into another study, of T cell repertoires in aging, cancer and after chemotherapy.

The V gene is TRBV6-5, the J gene TRBJ1-2; TCRdb names TRBD1, which stays unverified in the absence of DNA. Sample: peripheral blood. The origin of this receptor is a human donor in good health. CDR3 region: CASSRRRGGYTF.